This T cell receptor (beta chain) was identified during a study of T-cell memory formation after mild COVID-19. Researchers used 5'RACE with constant-segment primers to make TCR alpha and TCR beta cDNA libraries that carry sample barcodes and UMIs. MiXCR was run by TCRdb on the 5' RACE reads, yielding one entry per CDR3 protein. The sample consists of 190,000 or so distinct CDR3 sequences, approximately 10% of them appearing once. This clonotype was detected only a few times. Its antigen is undetermined. Study observations and caveats: Later expanders leaned toward CD4+, whereas clones contracting from day 15 to 85 were balanced CD4/CD8. Chiefly within CM and EM were the contracting CD4+ clones; CD8+ ones were within EMRA.

Germline CDR1 reads LGHDT; CDR2 reads YNNKEL (reference sequence). The CDR3 contains 12 residues. V trimming: 8 bases; J trimming: 6 bases; junction bases outside the gene matches: 5. The sample taken for sequencing was PBMCs or a T cell subset sorted from them (not recorded which). The chain uses TRBV3-1 and TRBJ2-7; the match to TRBD1 covers 9 bases. This sequence originates from a man aged 18-30 years who had mild COVID-19 (a few samples of this study predate the infection). Cell type and time point are not known. In nucleotides, the CDR3 is TGTGCCAGCGGGGACAGGGAGGGCGAGCAGTACTTC. Amino acid sequence: CASGDREGEQYF.